This record covers a single T cell receptor beta chain. What it recognizes is unknown. Germline DNA was extracted too, while blood RNA derived from unsorted whole blood. The study enrolled treatment-naive patients with chronic HBV infection. This entry belongs to a study of tumor-infiltrating lymphocytes in primary liver carcinoma. Study in general: Sample counts of productive TCRbeta reads spanned roughly 3.65 to 8 million; these counts were similar across tissue types.

Study-wide results and caveats: Whereas tumor region pairs overlapped more, tumor-adjacent and tumor-blood pairs overlapped less. Tumors significantly exceeded blood in top-250-clone fraction (p = 0.039).

TCR beta cDNA was reverse-transcribed from about 550 ng of total RNA. The reaction used a constant-region primer and ProtoScript II reverse transcriptase. Slightly modified ARM-PCR with three nested multiplex PCR rounds yielded TCR beta libraries. Rounds one and two of PCR, each of about 10 cycles, were primed with TRBV1-TRBV30 forward primers and a C-beta reverse primer. TCRdb processed the multiplex PCR reads anew with MiXCR; each CDR3 protein has one entry. This sample has under 200,000 distinct CDR3 sequences, with less than 75% found just once. The germline gives CDR1 SEHNR, CDR2 FQNEAQ (reference sequence). The CDR3 totals 15 residues. V was cut by 5 bases and J by 5 bases, with 16 bases left in between.

The TCR comes from a woman aged 55-70 years with primary liver carcinoma and hepatitis B virus infection. What was sequenced was peripheral blood. This rearrangement joins TRBV7-9 to TRBJ1-5; possibly TRBD1 for D (6 bases). CDR3 in DNA: TGTGCCAGCAGCCCCGGGGACATCCGTGATCAGCCCCAGCATTTT. As protein: CASSPGDIRDQPQHF.